This T cell receptor beta chain appears in the sequencing data of a study of response to subunit inactivated influenza vaccine. Germline CDR1 is WSHSY and CDR2 is SAAADI. Trimming cost V 6 bases and J 7 bases; bases outside gene matches: 5. CDR3 size: 13 residues. TCRdb re-derived calls from the RT-PCR reads in MiXCR, one entry per CDR3 protein. Among about 780,000 distinct CDR3 sequences, around 20% were seen once, and the ten largest hold about a tenth. This TCR derives from a man aged 50 or older who received an inactivated influenza vaccine. The sample in question was PBMCs from blood, obtained more than 4 days after vaccination. The chain couples TRBV10-2 to TRBJ1-4; 7 nucleotides line up with TRBD1. The CDR3 DNA reads as TGCGCCAGCAGGGGACAGCCGGGTGAAAAACTGTTTTTT. Translated: CASRGQPGEKLFF.